This is a list of T cell receptor beta chains from one sample in a study of cytotoxic CD8 clonotypes in ibrutinib-treated CLL. Clones were read by immunoSEQ multiplex PCR, and TCRdb kept only the in-frame ones, dropping some. The repertoire holds some 300,000 clones, with 70% to 80% as singletons. This sample comprised PBMCs, obtained before ibrutinib treatment. The receptors derive from a human donor with chronic lymphocytic leukemia. Both conserved end residues are part of each CDR3. D genes are given only for firm matches. Not every row has a clone size; where given, it reads once, few, many or a size class.

clone size	D gene	V gene	J gene	CDR3 protein	CDR3 DNA
once	.	TRBV20-1	TRBJ2-1	CSARPYNEQFF	TGCAGTGCTAGACCTTACAATGAGCAGTTCTTC
.	TRBD1	TRBV15	TRBJ1-1	CATSRGDRQNTEAFF	TGTGCCACCAGCAGAGGGGACAGACAAAACACTGAAGCTTTCTTT
.	.	TRBV21-1	TRBJ2-2	CASSMRIAGVCPGELFF	TGTGCCAGCAGCATGAGAATAGCGGGAGTATGTCCCGGGGAGCTGTTTTTT
.	TRBD2	TRBV30	TRBJ2-1	CAWKLAGNNEQFF	TGTGCCTGGAAACTAGCGGGAAACAATGAGCAGTTCTTC
.	.	TRBV7-2	TRBJ2-1	CASSTKQAASSYNEQFF	TGTGCCAGCAGCACAAAACAGGCCGCGAGCTCCTACAATGAGCAGTTCTTC
.	.	TRBV28	TRBJ2-6	CASSTGTAGPGANVLTF	TGTGCCAGCAGTACTGGGACCGCCGGCCCTGGGGCCAACGTCCTGACTTTC
.	TRBD1	TRBV19	TRBJ1-2	CASSSQGALSYGYTF	TGTGCCAGTAGCTCACAGGGGGCGCTTAGCTATGGCTACACCTTC
.	.	TRBV2	TRBJ2-5	CASSEAVVGETQYF	TGTGCCAGCAGTGAGGCGGTGGTCGGGGAGACCCAGTACTTC
.	TRBD1	TRBV5-6	TRBJ1-2	CASSKHRGDYGYTF	TGTGCCAGCAGCAAACACAGGGGAGACTATGGCTACACCTTC
.	TRBD2	TRBV5-1	TRBJ2-2	CASSFQAYGRGTDTGELFF	TGCGCCAGCAGCTTTCAGGCATACGGGAGGGGGACGGACACCGGGGAGCTGTTTTTT
few	TRBD2	TRBV27	TRBJ2-3	CASSLREGRSDTQYF	TGTGCCAGCAGTTTACGGGAGGGTCGCTCAGATACGCAGTATTTT
.	.	TRBV6-5	TRBJ2-7	CASSYSSSGTFYEQYF	TGTGCCAGCAGTTACTCGTCTTCCGGGACATTCTACGAGCAGTACTTC
once	TRBD2	TRBV7-6	TRBJ2-1	CASSETSGRAGWSYNEQFF	TGTGCCAGCAGCGAGACTAGCGGGAGGGCCGGTTGGTCCTACAATGAGCAGTTCTTC
.	.	TRBV5-1	TRBJ2-5	CASSQQETQYF	TGCGCCAGCAGCCAGCAGGAGACCCAGTACTTC
.	.	TRBV7-9	TRBJ2-1	CASSYTGSGEQFF	TGTGCCAGCAGCTACACAGGGTCAGGTGAGCAGTTCTTC
once	TRBD2	TRBV5-1	TRBJ2-1	CASSFTSGSYEQFF	TGCGCCAGCAGCTTCACTAGCGGGAGCTATGAGCAGTTCTTC
few	TRBD2	TRBV4-1	TRBJ2-2	CASSQDPLADGELFF	TGCGCCAGCAGCCAAGATCCACTAGCGGACGGGGAGCTGTTTTTT
.	.	TRBV7-2	TRBJ2-7	CASSQRQLPYEQYF	TGTGCCAGCAGCCAGAGACAGTTGCCTTACGAGCAGTACTTC
few	.	TRBV27	TRBJ2-2	CASSTDGWGGTGELFF	TGTGCCAGCAGCACGGACGGTTGGGGCGGCACCGGGGAGCTGTTTTTT
.	.	TRBV28	TRBJ1-5	CASSFLTVNQPQHF	TGTGCCAGCAGTTTTTTGACAGTCAATCAGCCCCAGCATTTT
few	.	TRBV6-5	TRBJ1-4	CASSYTGAGDEKLFF	TGTGCCAGCAGTTACACGGGTGCCGGGGATGAAAAACTGTTTTTT
.	TRBD2	TRBV7-2	TRBJ2-7	CASSSKSGTSGPNHYEQYF	TGTGCCAGCAGTTCTAAGTCCGGGACTAGCGGGCCAAACCACTACGAGCAGTACTTC
.	.	TRBV29-1	TRBJ2-6	CSVELSDSGANVLTF	TGCAGCGTTGAATTGTCTGACTCTGGGGCCAACGTCCTGACTTTC
.	.	TRBV6-5	TRBJ1-1	CASSYSRRTNTEAFF	TGTGCCAGCAGTTACTCGAGACGTACCAACACTGAAGCTTTCTTT
few	.	TRBV5-1	TRBJ1-1	CASSFLSEPNTEAFF	TGCGCCAGCAGCTTTTTAAGTGAACCGAACACTGAAGCTTTCTTT
.	TRBD2	TRBV7-3	TRBJ2-3	CASSFVRERTQRGDTQYF	TGTGCCAGCAGCTTCGTCCGGGAAAGGACCCAGCGGGGAGATACGCAGTATTTT
.	.	TRBV5-1	TRBJ1-5	CASSPTPGVDQPQHF	TGCGCCAGCAGCCCAACCCCCGGGGTAGATCAGCCCCAGCATTTT
.	.	TRBV9	TRBJ2-1	CASSPQGGEDEQFF	TGTGCCAGCAGCCCCCAGGGGGGGGAGGATGAGCAGTTCTTC
.	.	TRBV7-6	TRBJ2-2	CASSLLTNTGELFF	TGTGCCAGCAGCTTACTAACAAACACCGGGGAGCTGTTTTTT
.	TRBD2	TRBV5-4	TRBJ2-1	CASSLSGRNNEQFF	TGTGCCAGCAGCTTGAGCGGGAGAAACAATGAGCAGTTCTTC
.	TRBD2	TRBV29-1	TRBJ2-7	CSVEGGLAGPSYEQYF	TGCAGCGTTGAAGGGGGACTAGCGGGCCCATCCTACGAGCAGTACTTC
few	TRBD2	TRBV18	TRBJ2-7	CASSLGTSGVSSYEQYF	TGTGCCAGCTCACTCGGGACTAGCGGTGTTAGCTCCTACGAGCAGTACTTC
.	.	TRBV7-6	TRBJ2-5	CASSRAEAQETQYF	TGTGCCAGCAGCCGGGCAGAAGCTCAAGAGACCCAGTACTTC
.	.	TRBV7-2	TRBJ2-3	CASSLVGGLTTDTQYF	TGTGCCAGCAGCTTAGTCGGCGGGCTCACCACAGATACGCAGTATTTT
.	TRBD2	TRBV27	TRBJ2-7	CASSLIWGAGGPREQYF	TGTGCCAGCAGTTTAATCTGGGGTGCGGGAGGGCCTCGGGAGCAGTACTTC
once	.	TRBV11-1	TRBJ2-5	CASSLEETQYF	TGTGCCAGCAGCTTAGAAGAGACCCAGTACTTC
.	.	TRBV7-8	TRBJ1-1	CATVLSGWTEAFF	TGTGCCACCGTTCTGTCGGGTTGGACTGAAGCTTTCTTT
.	TRBD2	TRBV15	TRBJ2-1	CATILGREGHYNEQFF	TGTGCCACCATATTGGGGCGGGAGGGCCACTACAATGAGCAGTTCTTC
.	TRBD1	TRBV9	TRBJ2-7	CASSTGTGRNEQYF	TGTGCCAGCAGCACCGGGACAGGGAGGAACGAGCAGTACTTC
.	TRBD1	TRBV11-2	TRBJ1-1	CASSLDPWDRGFSTEAFF	TGTGCCAGCAGCTTAGATCCCTGGGACAGGGGATTTTCCACTGAAGCTTTCTTT
.	.	TRBV5-4	TRBJ1-1	CASSLPPGGDTEAFF	TGTGCCAGCAGCCTCCCGCCGGGAGGGGACACTGAAGCTTTCTTT
.	.	TRBV6-5	TRBJ1-4	CASSEMGKNEKLFF	TGTGCCAGCAGTGAAATGGGGAAAAATGAAAAACTGTTTTTT